This TCR beta chain was observed in a study of T-cell memory formation after mild COVID-19. Across the study: TCR clusters largely stayed donor specific. General study results and limits: CD4+ contracting clones were found mainly in CM and EM, and CD8+ ones in EMRA.

Comments on this clonotype: The antigen remains undetermined.

TCRdb used MiXCR to reprocess the 5' RACE reads, holding one entry per CDR3 protein. The sample lists approximately 250,000 distinct CDR3 sequences; approximately 15% were seen once. Sample: PBMCs or a T cell subset sorted from them (not recorded which). The receptor was isolated from a man younger than 35 who had mild COVID-19 (a few samples of this study predate the infection). Cell type and time point are not known.

The CDR3 sequence is CATSSGGAPGANVLTF. The CDR3 DNA reads as TGTGCCACCAGTTCGGGAGGGGCGCCTGGGGCCAACGTCCTGACTTTC. The V and J genes are TRBV24-1 and TRBJ2-6; 8 bases map to TRBD2. Germline CDR1 reads KGHDR; CDR2 reads SFDVKD. The CDR3 contains 16 residues. V gave up 6 bases and J gave up 2 bases; unmatched junction bases: 5.